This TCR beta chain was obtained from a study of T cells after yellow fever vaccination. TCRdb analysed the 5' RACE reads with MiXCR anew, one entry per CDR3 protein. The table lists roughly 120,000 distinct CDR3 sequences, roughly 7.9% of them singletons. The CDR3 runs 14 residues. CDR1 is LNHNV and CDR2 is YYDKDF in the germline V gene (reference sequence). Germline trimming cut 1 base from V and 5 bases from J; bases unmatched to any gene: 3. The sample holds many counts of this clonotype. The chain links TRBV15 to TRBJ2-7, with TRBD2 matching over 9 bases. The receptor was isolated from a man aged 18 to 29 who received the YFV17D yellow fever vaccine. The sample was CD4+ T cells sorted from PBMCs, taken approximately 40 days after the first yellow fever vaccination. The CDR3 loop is CATSRGASGDEQYV. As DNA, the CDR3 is TGTGCCACCAGCAGAGGGGCTAGCGGGGACGAGCAGTACGTC.